The next 18 T cell receptor beta chains were all read from a single sample in a study of OX40 agonist ivuxolimab in advanced cancers. Repertoires were generated with immunoSEQ multiplex PCR, while TCRdb's copy carries only in-frame clones and drops some. Here the sample spans tens of thousands of clones, roughly 92% being singletons. The sample here was CD4+ or CD8+ T cells sorted from blood, taken in a trial of the OX40 agonist ivuxolimab. These receptors were obtained from an adult with an advanced solid tumor such as melanoma, head and neck, liver or kidney cancer.

This rearrangement joins TRBV6-5 to TRBJ1-2, with D maybe TRBD1 (6 bases). V lost 3 bases and J lost 4, with 9 bases in between. The CDR3 is 13 amino acids. The germline V gene encodes CDR1 MNHEY and CDR2 SVGAGI. This CDR3 reads CASSYGQSYGYTF. CDR3 nucleotide sequence: TGTGCCAGCAGTTATGGACAGTCCTATGGCTACACCTTC.

The V call is TRBV5-1, the J call TRBJ2-7, with D unclear. V was clipped by 4 bases and J by 2 bases, with 4 bases between them. The CDR3 is 11 amino acids. The germline gives CDR1 SGHRS, CDR2 YFSETQ. CDR3 coding DNA: TGCGCCAGCAGCACCCCCTACGAGCAGTACTTC. It codes for CASSTPYEQYF. Based on the CDR3 plus reference TRBV5-1 and TRBJ2-7, the full variable domain is KAGVTQTPRYLIKTRGQQVTLSCSPISGHRSVSWYQQTPGQGLQFLFEYFSETQRNKGNFPGRFSGRQFSNSRSEMNVSTLELGDSALYLCASSTPYEQYFGPGTRLTVT.

The V call is TRBV11-2, the J call TRBJ2-1; D is uncertain. Germline V gives CDR1 SGHAT, CDR2 FQNNGV. V was shortened by 4 bases and J by 10 bases, with 8 bases between the two germline ends. The CDR3 has 11 residues. The CDR3 coding sequence is TGTGCCAGCAGCTCGGTTTTGGAGCAGTTCTTC. It codes for CASSSVLEQFF.

The V call is TRBV14, the J call TRBJ2-3; D ambiguous. The CDR3 runs 15 residues. The germline CDR1 and CDR2 sequences are SGHDN and FVKESK. With 3 bases removed from V and 0 bases from J, the gap between germline ends came to 10 bases. In DNA form, the CDR3 reads TGTGCCAGCAGCCATGTCGTTGCTAGCACAGATACGCAGTATTTT. Its protein product is CASSHVVASTDTQYF.

The J gene is TRBJ2-7, the V gene TRBV14; D may match TRBD1 or TRBD2 (5 bases each). CDR3 length: 14 residues. Trimming shortened V by 6 bases and J by 5 bases, and 17 bases separated the two germline ends. Germline-derived CDR1 and CDR2 are SGHDN and FVKESK. CDR3 in amino acids: CASSPKLRGHEQYF. As DNA, the CDR3 is TGTGCCAGCAGTCCGAAGTTGAGGGGCCACGAGCAGTACTTC.

The rearrangement uses TRBV6-5 and TRBJ1-1, with D unclear. The CDR3 contains 15 residues. V gave up 0 bases and J gave up 5 bases, with 13 bases separating them. Germline V lookup: CDR1 MNHEY, CDR2 SVGAGI. In DNA form, the CDR3 reads TGTGCCAGCAGTTACTCGGTGGAGGGAGTAACTGAAGCTTTCTTT. Translation: CASSYSVEGVTEAFF.

This chain uses TRBV29-1 with TRBJ2-7; a possible D gene is TRBD1 (6 bases). Germline-derived CDR1 and CDR2 are SQVTM and ANQGSEA. Trimming left V 4 bases short and J 5 bases short, with 12 bases between. The CDR3 runs 12 residues. Here the CDR3 reads CSVVPRGNEQYF. The CDR3 DNA follows: TGCAGCGTTGTGCCCAGGGGCAACGAGCAGTACTTC.

This clone occurred once. This chain connects TRBV9 to TRBJ1-5; 7 positions match TRBD1. Germline lookup yields CDR1 SGDLS and CDR2 YYNGEE. The CDR3 consists of 15 residues. V gave up 5 bases and J gave up 2 bases; unmatched junction bases: 7. The CDR3, as DNA: TGTGCCAGCAGTCCAGGGGGGGGACGCAATCAGCCCCAGCATTTT. This codes for CASSPGGGRNQPQHF.

This sequence joins TRBV4-2 and TRBJ1-1, with D possibly TRBD1 on 5 matching bases. V shed 5 bases and J shed 4 bases, with 20 bases lying between them. The CDR3 is made up of 16 amino acids. Per the germline V gene, CDR1 is LGHNA and CDR2 is YNFKEQ. CDR3 residues: CASSESPGSTLTEAFF. CDR3 nucleotide sequence: TGTGCCAGCAGCGAAAGTCCAGGGTCGACCCTCACTGAAGCTTTCTTT.

This clone was seen just once. The J gene is TRBJ2-2, the V gene TRBV7-2, with unresolved D. This CDR3 is built from 16 residues. V was trimmed by 2 bases and J by 3 bases, leaving 13 bases between them. CDR1 and CDR2 from the germline V gene are SGHTA and FQGNSA. The CDR3 sequence is CASSLMGMVDTGELFF. As DNA, the CDR3 is TGTGCCAGCAGCTTAATGGGGATGGTGGACACCGGGGAGCTGTTTTTT.

The chain joins TRBV7-2 to TRBJ2-7, with TRBD2 as a possible D gene (5 bases). The CDR3 sequence is 13 residues long. Germline V gene sequence: CDR1 SGHTA, CDR2 FQGNSA. V was pared by 2 bases and J by 6 bases, with 11 bases between. CDR3 region: CASSLITAAEQYF. CDR3 in DNA: TGTGCCAGCAGCTTAATCACAGCGGCCGAGCAGTACTTC.

V gene TRBV21-1 combines with J gene TRBJ1-5; TRBD1, the D gene given by the table, was not confirmed from the DNA. TRBV21-1 is assigned pseudogene status. This CDR3 is built from 15 residues. The DNA for the CDR3 is TGTGCCAGCAGCAAAGAGAGGACAATCAATCAGCCCCAGCATTTT. It translates to CASSKERTINQPQHF.

This clone was recorded only once. The CDR3 DNA reads TGCAGCGTTGGCGTTTATGATCGGGGTTATGGCTACACCTTC. Protein sequence: CSVGVYDRGYGYTF. The chain is built from TRBV29-1 and TRBJ1-2; no definite D call. Trimming removed 4 bases at V and 5 bases at J, with 17 bases between. Germline CDR1 and CDR2: SQVTM and ANQGSEA. CDR3 length equals 14 residues.

The J gene is TRBJ2-3, the V gene TRBV7-3, with 7 bases fitting TRBD2. The CDR3 totals 14 residues. Germline trimming cut 0 bases from V and 3 bases from J; bases unmatched to any gene: 0. Germline V gene data show CDR1 as SGHTA and CDR2 as FQGTGA. Here the CDR3 reads CASSLTGGTDTQYF. The CDR3 DNA sequence: TGTGCCAGCAGCTTAACGGGAGGGACAGATACGCAGTATTTT.

This chain connects TRBV7-9 to TRBJ1-2, with 8 positions matching TRBD1. This CDR3 is built from 15 residues. Trimming took 3 bases from V and 3 from J; bases not matched to a gene: 6. Germline lookup yields CDR1 SEHNR and CDR2 FQNEAQ (reference sequence). The CDR3 coding sequence is TGTGCCAGCAGCTTTGGGGGGGACAGGTACTATGGCTACACCTTC. It yields the protein CASSFGGDRYYGYTF.

V and J are TRBV13 and TRBJ1-4; no definite D call. V was pared by 0 bases and J by 8 bases, with 10 bases between. From germline, CDR1 is PRHDT and CDR2 FYEKMQ (reference sequence). The CDR3 runs 14 residues. CDR3 sequence (DNA): TGTGCCAGCAGCTTAGGCCTCTACCGGGAAAAACTGTTTTTT. Translation gives CASSLGLYREKLFF.

The gene calls are TRBV6-1 and TRBJ2-2, with D uncertain. V was pared by 1 base and J by 5 bases, with 11 bases between. Germline CDR1 and CDR2: MNHNS and SASEGT. CDR3 length: 15 residues. This chain's CDR3 is CASSEGPVKTGELFF. For the CDR3, the DNA is TGTGCCAGCAGTGAAGGCCCAGTGAAAACCGGGGAGCTGTTTTTT.

The rearrangement joins TRBV7-9 to TRBJ2-5; D is unclear. The DNA end is a closer match to TRBJ2-7, so the J assignment may be wrong. This CDR3 spans 12 amino acids. Germline V gene data show CDR1 as SEHNR and CDR2 as FQNEAQ (reference sequence). CDR3 region: CASSLGVYEQYF. CDR3 bases: TGTGCCAGCAGCTTAGGGGTCTACGAGCAGTACTTC.